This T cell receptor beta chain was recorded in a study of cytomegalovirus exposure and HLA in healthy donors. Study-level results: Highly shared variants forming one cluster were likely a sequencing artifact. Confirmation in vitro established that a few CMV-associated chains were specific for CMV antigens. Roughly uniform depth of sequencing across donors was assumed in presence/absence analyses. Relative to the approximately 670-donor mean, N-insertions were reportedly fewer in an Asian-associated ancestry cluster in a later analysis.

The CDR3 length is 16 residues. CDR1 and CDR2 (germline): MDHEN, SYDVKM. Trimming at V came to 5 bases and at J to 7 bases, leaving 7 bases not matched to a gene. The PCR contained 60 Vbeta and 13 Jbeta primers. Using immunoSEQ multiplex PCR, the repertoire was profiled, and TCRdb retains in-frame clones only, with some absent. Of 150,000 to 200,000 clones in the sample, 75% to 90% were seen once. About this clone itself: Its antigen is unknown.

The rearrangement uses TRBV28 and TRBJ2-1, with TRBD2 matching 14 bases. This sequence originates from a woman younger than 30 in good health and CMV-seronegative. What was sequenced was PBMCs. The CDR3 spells CASSPQGTSGRNEQFF. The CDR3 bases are TGTGCCAGCAGTCCTCAAGGGACTAGCGGGAGAAATGAGCAGTTCTTC.